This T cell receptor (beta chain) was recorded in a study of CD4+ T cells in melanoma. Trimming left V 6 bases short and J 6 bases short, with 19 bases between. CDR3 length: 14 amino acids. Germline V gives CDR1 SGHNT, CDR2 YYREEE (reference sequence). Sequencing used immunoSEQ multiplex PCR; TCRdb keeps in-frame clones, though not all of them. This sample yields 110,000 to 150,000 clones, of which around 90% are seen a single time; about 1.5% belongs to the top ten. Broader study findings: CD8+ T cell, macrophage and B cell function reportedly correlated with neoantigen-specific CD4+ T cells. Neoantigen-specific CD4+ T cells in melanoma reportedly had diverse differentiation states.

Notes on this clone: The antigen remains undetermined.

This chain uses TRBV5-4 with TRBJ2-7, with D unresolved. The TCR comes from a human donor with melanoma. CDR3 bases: TGTGCCAGCACCCCGGATCCCGGAACGCGCGAGCAGTACTTC. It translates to CASTPDPGTREQYF.